The T cell receptor beta chain described here comes from a study of blood T cell repertoires in COVID-19. Study-level background: Both acute and convalescent COVID-19 samples were obtained from the United States, Italy and Spain. T cells, B-cell-depleted T cells, or PBMCs supplied cDNA or gDNA.

Original processing methods: From reference gene primer amplification, estimates of nucleated cell counts were derived. Repertoires were generated with immunoSEQ multiplex PCR, while TCRdb's copy carries only in-frame clones and drops some. Clone size and V and J calls were adopted from that table, with D and trimming inferred from the DNA. Here the sample spans some 300,000 clones, roughly nine tenths being singletons. The clonotype originates from a man between 18 and 29 years old with active or convalescent COVID-19. What was sequenced was peripheral blood.

The CDR3 DNA sequence: TGTGCCAGCAGTACTGGAGGGGACTCCTATAATTCACCCCTCCACTTT. Protein product: CASSTGGDSYNSPLHF. The chain recombines TRBV6-6 with TRBJ1-6; TRBD1 might be the D (5 bases). The germline gives CDR1 MNHNY, CDR2 SVGAGI (reference sequence). The CDR3 length is 16 residues. V dropped 5 bases and J dropped 0 bases, with 11 bases sitting between them.